This TCR beta chain was identified in a study of regulatory and conventional T cells in RAG deficiency. Study-wide findings and caveats: Shorter CDR3s in all patient subsets; >75% Treg-Tconv overlap in Omenn. Compared with controls, unique Treg TCR beta sequences dropped approximately 100-fold in Omenn syndrome and CID/AS. Shannon entropy fell and Simpson indices rose in RAG-deficient patients.

Notes on this clone: The antigen is unknown.

The repertoire was sequenced with immunoSEQ multiplex PCR; TCRdb's copy has only in-frame clones and lacks some. The sample holds 40,000 to 55,000 clones, around 90% seen once. Conventional CD4+ T cells were sorted from blood as CD25-low CD127-high cells. The germline gives CDR1 WSHSY, CDR2 SAAADI. The CDR3 spans 16 residues. V was cut by 2 bases and J by 6 bases, with 17 bases left in between. The sample was also linked to a second study, of regulatory T cells. From that report: Amplification used 52 TRBV primers and 13 TRBJ primers. Patient repertoires had restricted TRB V-J pairs and skewed V and J usage, most in Tregs.

V gene TRBV10-2 combines with J gene TRBJ1-5; D might be TRBD1 (5 bases). The sequence was obtained from a human donor in good health. Sequenced sample: CD4+ effector T cells sorted from blood. The CDR3 nucleotides are TGCGCCAGCAGTGAGACGATTACAGGAGCCGGTCAGCCCCAGCATTTT. Translating it yields CASSETITGAGQPQHF.